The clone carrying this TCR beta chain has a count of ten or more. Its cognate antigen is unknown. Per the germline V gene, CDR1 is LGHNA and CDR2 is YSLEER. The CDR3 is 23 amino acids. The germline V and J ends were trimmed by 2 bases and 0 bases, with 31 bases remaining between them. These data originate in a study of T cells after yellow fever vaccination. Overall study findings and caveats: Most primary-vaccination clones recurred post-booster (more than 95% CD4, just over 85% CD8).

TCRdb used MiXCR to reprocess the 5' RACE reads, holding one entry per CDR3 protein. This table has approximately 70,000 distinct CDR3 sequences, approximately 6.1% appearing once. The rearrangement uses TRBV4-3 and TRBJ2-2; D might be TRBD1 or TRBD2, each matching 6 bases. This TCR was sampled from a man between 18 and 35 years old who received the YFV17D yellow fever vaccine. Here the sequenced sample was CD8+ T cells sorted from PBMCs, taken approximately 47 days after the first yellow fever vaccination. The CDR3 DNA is TGCGCCAGCAGCCAATTGCCCTTTTCGGGGGCCCTGGGTGAGGCATCGAACACCGGGGAGCTGTTTTTT. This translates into CASSQLPFSGALGEASNTGELFF.